One sample yielded the 11 T cell receptor beta chains listed below, sequenced in a study of CD8 T cell repertoires and HIV-1 epitope variants (dated by TCRdb to the early 2020s). The method was the immunoSEQ multiplex PCR assay. TCRdb provides this immuneACCESS table in a form limited to in-frame rearrangements. Some clones are lacking; in checked studies, under half of them reflect an unresolved V gene, and why the rest are absent is not known. Present in this sample are some 100,000 clones, roughly 81% of which were seen just once. The ten biggest clones cover roughly 24% of the sample. Sample: uncultured baseline CD8+ T cells from peripheral blood mononuclear cells (PBMCs). Receptors were obtained from a male donor with HIV.

This clone appeared a few times. V usage is TRBV4-1 and J usage is TRBJ1-4; TRBD1 might be the D (5 bases). Germline V gene data show CDR1 as MGHRA and CDR2 as YSYEKL. The CDR3 runs to 15 residues. V lost 0 bases and J lost 7, with 12 bases in between. For the CDR3, the DNA is TGCGCCAGCAGCCAAGATCAGAGGGGTTCTGAAAAACTGTTTTTT. Translating gives CASSQDQRGSEKLFF.

J is TRBJ2-7 and V is TRBV6-5, with unresolved D. CDR3 size: 13 residues. Germline V gene data show CDR1 as MNHEY and CDR2 as SVGAGI. With 2 bases removed from V and 1 base from J, the gap between germline ends came to 6 bases. DNA for the CDR3: TGTGCCAGCAGTTACACCCAGTCCTACGAGCAGTACTTC. It codes for CASSYTQSYEQYF.

The chain employs TRBV2 and TRBJ2-1; D might be TRBD1 (6 bases). The CDR3 contains 12 residues. Trimming stripped 5 bases from V and 4 bases from J, with 6 bases between. The germline V gene encodes CDR1 SNHLY and CDR2 FYNNEI. CDR3 in amino acids: CASSQGYNEQFF. DNA of the CDR3: TGTGCCAGCAGTCAGGGGTACAATGAGCAGTTCTTC.

The J gene is TRBJ1-5, the V gene TRBV28; perhaps TRBD1 as D (5 bases). Trimming left V 2 bases short and J 5 bases short, with 16 bases between. CDR1 is MDHEN, CDR2 SYDVKM, per germline. The CDR3 sequence is 16 residues long. In nucleotides, the CDR3 is TGTGCCAGCAGTTTAGGGGGGGGAAGAAGGGATCAGCCCCAGCATTTT. It yields the protein CASSLGGGRRDQPQHF. The full variable domain, in which reference TRBV28 and TRBJ1-5 provide the parts outside the CDR3, is DVKVTQSSRYLVKRTGEKVFLECVQDMDHENMFWYRQDPGLGLRLIYFSYDVKMKEKGDIPEGYSVSREKKERFSLILESASTNQTSMYLCASSLGGGRRDQPQHFGDGTRLSIL.

This sequence joins TRBV30 and TRBJ2-7; 8 bases line up with TRBD1. Germline V gene lookup returns CDR1 GTSNPN and CDR2 SVGIG (reference sequence). The CDR3 totals 15 residues. The trim removed 4 bases at V and 2 bases at J, leaving 10 bases unmatched. The CDR3 DNA follows: TGTGCCTGGACCCTCCGGGACAGGAGCCCCTACGAGCAGTACTTC. Protein product: CAWTLRDRSPYEQYF.

The V call is TRBV9, the J call TRBJ1-5; possible D gene TRBD1, 5 bases. The CDR3 extends over 13 amino acids. The ends were cut back, 4 bases at V and 5 bases at J, with 10 bases in the middle. Per germline, CDR1 SGDLS and CDR2 YYNGEE. Written as DNA, the CDR3 is TGTGCCAGCAGCTCCCGGGGGGATCAGCCCCAGCATTTT. Encoded protein: CASSSRGDQPQHF.

The rearrangement uses TRBV6-5 and TRBJ1-3, with D perhaps TRBD1 (5 bases). CDR1 and CDR2 from the germline V gene are MNHEY and SVGAGI. The CDR3 runs to 15 residues. Trimming removed 6 bases at V and 1 base at J, with 13 bases between. The CDR3 loop is CASRRDSSSGNTIYF. The CDR3 coding sequence is TGTGCCAGCAGACGCGACAGCTCATCTGGAAACACCATATATTTT.

This clone was seen a few times. The chain joins TRBV28 to TRBJ2-7; D possibly corresponds to TRBD2 (5 bases). The V gene's germline CDR1 is MDHEN and CDR2 SYDVKM. V was trimmed by 4 bases and J by 5 bases, leaving 9 bases between them. This CDR3 has 12 residues. The CDR3 loop reads CASSSSGDEQYF. The CDR3, as DNA: TGTGCCAGCAGTTCCTCCGGGGACGAGCAGTACTTC.

V and J are TRBV19 and TRBJ1-1, with D unclear. The CDR3 is made up of 14 amino acids. Germline CDR1 and CDR2: LNHDA and SQIVND (reference sequence). V lost 3 bases and J lost 4, with 12 bases in between. The CDR3 bases are TGTGCCAGTAGTATTCTCGACCGGGGCACTGAAGCTTTCTTT. Its translation is CASSILDRGTEAFF.

The V and J genes are TRBV4-2 and TRBJ1-2; 12 nucleotides align to TRBD1. The CDR3 loop spans 17 amino acids. V shed 1 base and J 3 bases; nucleotides not matched to a gene: 6. Germline loops: CDR1 LGHNA, CDR2 YNFKEQ. The CDR3 sequence: CASSQVGTGGSYYGYTF. CDR3 bases: TGTGCCAGCAGCCAAGTGGGGACAGGGGGCAGTTACTATGGCTACACCTTC.

This chain links TRBV6-5 with TRBJ2-1; D is possibly TRBD1 or TRBD2 (5 bases each). The length of the CDR3 is 16 residues. Germline CDR1 and CDR2: MNHEY and SVGAGI. Trimming removed 4 bases at V and 0 bases at J, with 13 bases between. CDR3 sequence: CASSSSTAASYNEQFF. The CDR3 DNA is TGTGCCAGCAGTTCATCGACAGCGGCCTCCTACAATGAGCAGTTCTTC.